This TCR beta chain was captured by sequencing in a study of blood T cell repertoires in COVID-19. On the study more broadly: Collection of acute and convalescent COVID-19 samples took place in the United States, Italy and Spain. PBMCs, B-cell-depleted T cells, or T cells were the source of the cDNA or gDNA that made up the material.

Methods used by the authors: Estimated nucleated cell counts came from reference gene primer amplification. The data were produced by immunoSEQ multiplex PCR, yet TCRdb's version contains in-frame clones alone and is incomplete. D and trimming come from the DNA, and the V and J calls and clone size come from that table. The sample lists fewer than 350,000 clones, 81% occurring once. Per the germline V gene, CDR1 is SGHAT and CDR2 is FQNNGV. The CDR3 has 15 amino acids. V lost 4 bases to trimming and J lost 4 bases, with 14 bases between them. V gene TRBV11-2 combines with J gene TRBJ2-1; tentatively, D is TRBD1 (6 bases). The sample consisted of peripheral blood. This clonotype originated in a woman aged 60-75 years with active or convalescent COVID-19. CDR3 protein: CASSSEPGAYNEQFF. DNA for the CDR3: TGTGCCAGCAGCTCGGAGCCAGGGGCATACAATGAGCAGTTCTTC.